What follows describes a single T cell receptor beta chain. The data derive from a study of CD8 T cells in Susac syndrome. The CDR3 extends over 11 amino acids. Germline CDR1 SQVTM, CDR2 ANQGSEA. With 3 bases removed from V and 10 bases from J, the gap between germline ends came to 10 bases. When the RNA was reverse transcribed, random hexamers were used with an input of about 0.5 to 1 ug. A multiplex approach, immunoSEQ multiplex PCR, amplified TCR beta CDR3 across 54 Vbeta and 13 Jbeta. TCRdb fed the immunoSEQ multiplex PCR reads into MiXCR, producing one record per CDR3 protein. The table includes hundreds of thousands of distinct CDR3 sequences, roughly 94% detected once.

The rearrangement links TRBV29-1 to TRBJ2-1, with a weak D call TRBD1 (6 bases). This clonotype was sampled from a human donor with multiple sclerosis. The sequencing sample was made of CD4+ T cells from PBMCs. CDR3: CSVDRGTEQFF. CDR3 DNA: TGCAGCGTTGACAGGGGCACGGAGCAGTTCTTC.